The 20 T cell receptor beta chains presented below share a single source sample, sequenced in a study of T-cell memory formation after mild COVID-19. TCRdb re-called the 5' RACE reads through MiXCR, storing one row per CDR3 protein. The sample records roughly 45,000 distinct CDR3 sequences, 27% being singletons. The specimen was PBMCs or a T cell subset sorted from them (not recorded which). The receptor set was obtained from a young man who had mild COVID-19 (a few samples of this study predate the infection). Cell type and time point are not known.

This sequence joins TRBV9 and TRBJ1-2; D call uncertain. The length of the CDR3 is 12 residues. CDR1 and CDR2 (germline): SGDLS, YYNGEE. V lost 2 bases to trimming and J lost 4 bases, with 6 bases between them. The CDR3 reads CASSVGSYGYTF. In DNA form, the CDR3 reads TGTGCCAGCAGCGTGGGGTCCTATGGCTACACCTTC.

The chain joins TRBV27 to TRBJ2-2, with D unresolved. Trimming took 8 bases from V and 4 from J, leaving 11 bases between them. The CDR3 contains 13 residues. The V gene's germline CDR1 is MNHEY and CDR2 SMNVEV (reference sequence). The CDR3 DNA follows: TGTGCCAGCGGGCTTCTCTCCACCGGGGAGCTGTTTTTT. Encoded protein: CASGLLSTGELFF.

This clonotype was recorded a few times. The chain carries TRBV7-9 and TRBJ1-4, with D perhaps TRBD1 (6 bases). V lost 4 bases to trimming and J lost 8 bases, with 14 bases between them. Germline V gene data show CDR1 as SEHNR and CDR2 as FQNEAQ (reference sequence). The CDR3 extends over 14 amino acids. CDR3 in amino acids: CASSSQGPGEKLFF. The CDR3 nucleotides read TGTGCCAGCAGCTCACAGGGTCCTGGGGAAAAACTGTTTTTT.

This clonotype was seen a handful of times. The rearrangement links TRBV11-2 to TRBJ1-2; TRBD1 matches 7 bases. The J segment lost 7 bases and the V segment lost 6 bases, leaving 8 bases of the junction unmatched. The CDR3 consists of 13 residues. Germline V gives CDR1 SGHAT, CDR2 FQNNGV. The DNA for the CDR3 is TGTGCCAGCAGTCAAGGACAGGTTTTTGGCTACACCTTC. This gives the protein CASSQGQVFGYTF.

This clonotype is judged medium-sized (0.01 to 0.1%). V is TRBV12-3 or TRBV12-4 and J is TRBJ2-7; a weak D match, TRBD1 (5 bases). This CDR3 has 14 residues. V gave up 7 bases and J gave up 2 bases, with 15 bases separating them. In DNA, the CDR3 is TGTGCCAGCACAGGCAGAAGGGGCGCCTACGAGCAGTACTTC. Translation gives CASTGRRGAYEQYF.

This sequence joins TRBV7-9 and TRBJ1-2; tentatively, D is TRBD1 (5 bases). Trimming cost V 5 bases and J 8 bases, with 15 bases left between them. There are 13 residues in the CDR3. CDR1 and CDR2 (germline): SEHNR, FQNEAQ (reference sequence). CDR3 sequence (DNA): TGTGCCAGCAGCGGTTCAGGGATGTACGGCTACACCTTC. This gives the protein CASSGSGMYGYTF.

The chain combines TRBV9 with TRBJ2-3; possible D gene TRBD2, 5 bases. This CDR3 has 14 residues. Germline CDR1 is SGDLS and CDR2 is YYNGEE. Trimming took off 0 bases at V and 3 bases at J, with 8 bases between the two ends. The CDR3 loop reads CASSVATRTDTQYF. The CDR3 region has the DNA TGTGCCAGCAGCGTAGCCACTAGAACAGATACGCAGTATTTT. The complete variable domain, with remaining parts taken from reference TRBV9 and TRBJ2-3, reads DSGVTQTPKHLITATGQRVTLRCSPRSGDLSVYWYQQSLDQGLQFLIQYYNGEERAKGNILERFSAQQFPDLHSELNLSSLELGDSALYFCASSVATRTDTQYFGPGTRLTVL.

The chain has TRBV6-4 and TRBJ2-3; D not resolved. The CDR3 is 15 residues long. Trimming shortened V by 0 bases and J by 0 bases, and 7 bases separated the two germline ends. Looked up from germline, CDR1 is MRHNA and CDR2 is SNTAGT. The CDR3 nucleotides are TGTGCCAGCAGTGACTCCTCAGACAGCACAGATACGCAGTATTTT. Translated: CASSDSSDSTDTQYF.

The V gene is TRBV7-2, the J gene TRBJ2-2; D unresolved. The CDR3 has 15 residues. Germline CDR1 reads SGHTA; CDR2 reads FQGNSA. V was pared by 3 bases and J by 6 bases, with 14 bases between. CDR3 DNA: TGTGCCAGCAGCTTTGGTGTCGTTCGGGCCGGGGAGCTGTTTTTT. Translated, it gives CASSFGVVRAGELFF.

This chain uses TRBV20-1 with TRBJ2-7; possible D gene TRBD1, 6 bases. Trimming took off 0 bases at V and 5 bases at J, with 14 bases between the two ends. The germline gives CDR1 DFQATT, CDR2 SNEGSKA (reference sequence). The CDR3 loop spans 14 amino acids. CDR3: CSAREPGQRNEQYF. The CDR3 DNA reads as TGCAGTGCTAGAGAACCGGGACAAAGGAACGAGCAGTACTTC.

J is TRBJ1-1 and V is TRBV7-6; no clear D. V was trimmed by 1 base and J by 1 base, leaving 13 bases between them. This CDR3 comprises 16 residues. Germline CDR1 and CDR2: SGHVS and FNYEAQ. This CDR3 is CASSLGSVRSNTEAFF. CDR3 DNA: TGTGCCAGCAGCTTAGGAAGCGTACGGTCGAACACTGAAGCTTTCTTT.

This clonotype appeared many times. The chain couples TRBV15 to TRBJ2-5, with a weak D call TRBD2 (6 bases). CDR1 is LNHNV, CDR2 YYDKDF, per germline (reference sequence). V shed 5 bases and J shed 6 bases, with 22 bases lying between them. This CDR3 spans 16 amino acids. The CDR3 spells CATSPLEGDSSQTQYF. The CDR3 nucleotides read TGTGCCACCAGCCCCCTAGAAGGGGACTCTTCGCAGACCCAGTACTTC. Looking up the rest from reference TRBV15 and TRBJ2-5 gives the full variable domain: DAMVIQNPRYQVTQFGKPVTLSCSQTLNHNVMYWYQQKSSQAPKLLFHYYDKDFNNEADTPDNFQSRRPNTSFCFLDIRSPGLGDTAMYLCATSPLEGDSSQTQYFGPGTRLLVL.

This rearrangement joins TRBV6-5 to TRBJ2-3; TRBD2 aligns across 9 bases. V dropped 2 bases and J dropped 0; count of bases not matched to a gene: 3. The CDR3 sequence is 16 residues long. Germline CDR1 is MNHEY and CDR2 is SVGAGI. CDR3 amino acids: CASSYSGGSSTDTQYF. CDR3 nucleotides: TGTGCCAGCAGTTACAGCGGGGGGTCTAGCACAGATACGCAGTATTTT.

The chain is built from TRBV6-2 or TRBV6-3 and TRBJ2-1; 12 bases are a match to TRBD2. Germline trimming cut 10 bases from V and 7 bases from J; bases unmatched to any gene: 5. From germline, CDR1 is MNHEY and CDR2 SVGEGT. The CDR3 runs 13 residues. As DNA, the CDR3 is TGTGCCATACGACTAGCGGGGGTTAATGAGCAGTTCTTC. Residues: CAIRLAGVNEQFF.

The CDR3 here is CASSLIPEETQYF. Here the CDR3 DNA reads TGTGCCAGCAGCTTAATACCGGAAGAGACCCAGTACTTC. The rearrangement links TRBV7-9 to TRBJ2-5; D gene unclear. The CDR3 consists of 13 residues. Germline loops: CDR1 SEHNR, CDR2 FQNEAQ (reference sequence). V shed 2 bases and J shed 3 bases, with 7 bases lying between them.

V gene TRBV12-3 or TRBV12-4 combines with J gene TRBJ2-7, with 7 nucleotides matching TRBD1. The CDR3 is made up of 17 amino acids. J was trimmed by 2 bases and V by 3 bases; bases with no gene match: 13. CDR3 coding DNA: TGTGCCAGCAGTTTCCCCTCCGACAGGGAAGGGACCTACGAGCAGTACGTC. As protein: CASSFPSDREGTYEQYV.

The CDR3 sequence is CSGTVRDRAEETQYF. CDR3 DNA: TGCAGTGGGACGGTTCGGGACAGGGCCGAGGAGACCCAGTACTTC. This chain uses TRBV20-1 with TRBJ2-5, with 9 nucleotides matching TRBD1. This CDR3 is built from 15 residues. Germline trimming cut 7 bases from V and 5 bases from J; bases unmatched to any gene: 14. Per the germline V gene, CDR1 is DFQATT and CDR2 is SNEGSKA (reference sequence).

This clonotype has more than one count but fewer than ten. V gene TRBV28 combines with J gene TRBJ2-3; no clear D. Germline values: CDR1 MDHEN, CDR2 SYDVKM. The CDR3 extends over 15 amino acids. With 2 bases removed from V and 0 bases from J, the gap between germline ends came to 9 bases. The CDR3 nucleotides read TGTGCCAGCAGTTTAGTCATCGGGAGCACAGATACGCAGTATTTT. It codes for CASSLVIGSTDTQYF.

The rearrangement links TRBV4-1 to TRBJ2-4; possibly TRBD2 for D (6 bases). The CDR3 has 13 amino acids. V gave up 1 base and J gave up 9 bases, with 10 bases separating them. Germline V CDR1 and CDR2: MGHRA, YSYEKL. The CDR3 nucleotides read TGCGCCAGCAGCCAAGCGCTGGAGGGCATTCAGTACTTC. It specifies CASSQALEGIQYF.

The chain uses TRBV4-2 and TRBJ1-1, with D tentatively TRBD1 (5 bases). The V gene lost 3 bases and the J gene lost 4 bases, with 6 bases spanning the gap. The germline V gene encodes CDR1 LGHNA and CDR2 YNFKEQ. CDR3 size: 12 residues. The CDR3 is CASSHGATEAFF. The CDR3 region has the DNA TGTGCCAGCAGCCACGGGGCCACTGAAGCTTTCTTT.